This TCR beta chain was obtained from a study of T cells after yellow fever vaccination. TCRdb independently ran MiXCR on the 5' RACE reads; one entry per CDR3 protein. The sample shows fewer than 150,000 distinct CDR3 sequences, approximately 7.1% of them seen only once. This clonotype showed up many times. V was shortened by 3 bases and J by 1 base, with 10 bases between the two germline ends. This CDR3 has 15 amino acids. The specimen was CD4+ T cells sorted from PBMCs, collected about 41 days after the first yellow fever vaccination. The chain has TRBV12-3 or TRBV12-4 and TRBJ1-5; D might be TRBD1 (5 bases). The receptor was isolated from a man aged 18-30 years who received the YFV17D yellow fever vaccine. Here the CDR3 DNA reads TGTGCCAGCAGTTTGGCAGGGCAAAGCAATCAGCCCCAGCATTTT. It codes for CASSLAGQSNQPQHF.